This entry features one T cell receptor (beta chain) sequence. Some clones are missing from TCRdb's copy, which holds only in-frame ones; the method was immunoSEQ multiplex PCR. Of roughly 250,000 clones in the sample, about 82% were seen once. This sample was included in a study of blood T cell repertoires in COVID-19. Recruitment covered about 25 US areas and drew participants whose ages spanned roughly 18 to 89 years. Participant-given clinical history determined each cohort assignment. Recovery among Cohort 3 donors was established by two negative PCRs, clearance, or symptom resolution. The CDR3 is 19 residues long. The V and J ends lost 4 bases and 0 bases respectively, with 22 bases between them. CDR1 SGHNT and CDR2 YENEEA come from the germline V gene.

The sequence was obtained from a woman in her 50s who had recovered from COVID-19. Sequenced sample: PBMCs or T cells enriched from blood (not recorded which). This chain connects TRBV11-3 to TRBJ1-5, with D possibly matching TRBD1 (6 bases). The CDR3 region has the DNA TGTGCCAGCAGCTCAGGTCCAGGACAGACCAGTCATAGCAATCAGCCCCAGCATTTT. Translating gives CASSSGPGQTSHSNQPQHF.